The present T cell receptor beta chain was sequenced within a study of blood T cell repertoires in COVID-19. Data came from immunoSEQ multiplex PCR; TCRdb stores just in-frame clones and leaves some out. The repertoire holds 150,000 to 200,000 clones, with approximately 95% as singletons. This TCR was sampled from a woman aged 60-75 years with COVID-19, enrolled during active disease. Source material: peripheral blood.

This CDR3 is CASSPAQGPNTGELFF. The CDR3, as DNA: TGTGCCAGCTCACCAGCACAGGGACCAAACACCGGGGAGCTGTTTTTT. The rearrangement uses TRBV18 and TRBJ2-2; a weak D match, TRBD1 (6 bases). The CDR3 spans 16 residues. The V end lost 2 bases, the J end lost 2 bases, and 12 bases lay between the germline ends. In germline, CDR1 is KGHSH, CDR2 LQKENI.